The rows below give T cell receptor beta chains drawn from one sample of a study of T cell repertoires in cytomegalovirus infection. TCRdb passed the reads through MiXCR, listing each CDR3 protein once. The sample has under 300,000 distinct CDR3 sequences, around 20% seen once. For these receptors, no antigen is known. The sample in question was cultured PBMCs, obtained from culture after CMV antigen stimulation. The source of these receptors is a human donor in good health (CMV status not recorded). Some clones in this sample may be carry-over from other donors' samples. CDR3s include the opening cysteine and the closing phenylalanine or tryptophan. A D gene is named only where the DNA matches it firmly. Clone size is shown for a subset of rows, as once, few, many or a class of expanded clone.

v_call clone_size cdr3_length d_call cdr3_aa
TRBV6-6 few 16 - CASSYSAIPNTDTQYF
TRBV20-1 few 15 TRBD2 CSARVASGRDNEQFF
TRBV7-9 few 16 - CASSSDAGTVSYEQYF
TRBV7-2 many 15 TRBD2 CASSLWGGSVYEQYF
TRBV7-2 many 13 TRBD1 CASSFRTGYLDTF
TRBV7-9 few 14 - CASTPGRVDTEAFF
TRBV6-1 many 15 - CASTQGGTEYNEQFF
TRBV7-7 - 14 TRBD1 CASSPGTAQETQYF
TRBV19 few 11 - CASSKFSLQYF
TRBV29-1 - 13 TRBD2 CSVSSGSMDTQYF
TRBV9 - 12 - CASSGTGIEQFF
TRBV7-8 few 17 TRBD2 CASSLAAGGPQWNEQFF
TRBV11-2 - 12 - CASSQGWDEQYF
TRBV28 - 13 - CASSRQTYEKLFF
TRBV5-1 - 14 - CASSLSPYTDTQYF
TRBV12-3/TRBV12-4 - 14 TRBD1 CASSSGQGKRGYTF
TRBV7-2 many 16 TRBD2 CASSTGLAGGPDTQYF